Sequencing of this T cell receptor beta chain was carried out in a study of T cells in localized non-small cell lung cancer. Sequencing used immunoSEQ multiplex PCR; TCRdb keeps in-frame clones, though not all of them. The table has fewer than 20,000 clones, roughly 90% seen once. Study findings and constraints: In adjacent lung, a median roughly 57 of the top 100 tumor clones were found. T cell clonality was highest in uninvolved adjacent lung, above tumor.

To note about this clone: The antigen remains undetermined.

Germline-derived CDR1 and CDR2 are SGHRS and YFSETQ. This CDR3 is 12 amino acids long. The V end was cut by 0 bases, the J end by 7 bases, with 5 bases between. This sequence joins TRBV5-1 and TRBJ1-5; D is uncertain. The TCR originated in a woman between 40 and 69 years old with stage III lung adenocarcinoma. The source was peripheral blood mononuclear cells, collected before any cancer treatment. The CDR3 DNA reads TGCGCCAGCAGCTTGGACGGACAGCCCCAGCATTTT. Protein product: CASSLDGQPQHF.